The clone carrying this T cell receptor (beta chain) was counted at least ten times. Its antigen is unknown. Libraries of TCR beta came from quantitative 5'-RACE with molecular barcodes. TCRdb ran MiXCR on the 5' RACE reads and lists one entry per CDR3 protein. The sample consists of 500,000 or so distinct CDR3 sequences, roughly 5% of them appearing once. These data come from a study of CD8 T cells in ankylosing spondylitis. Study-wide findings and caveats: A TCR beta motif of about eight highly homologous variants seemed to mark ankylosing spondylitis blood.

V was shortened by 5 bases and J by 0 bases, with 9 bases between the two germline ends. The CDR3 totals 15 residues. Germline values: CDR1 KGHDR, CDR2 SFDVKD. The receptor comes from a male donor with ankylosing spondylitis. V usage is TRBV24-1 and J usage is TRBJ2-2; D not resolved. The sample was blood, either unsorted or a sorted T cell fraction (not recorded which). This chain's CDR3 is CATSGGVANTGELFF. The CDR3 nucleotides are TGTGCCACCAGTGGTGGTGTAGCGAACACCGGGGAGCTGTTTTTT.